This T cell receptor (beta chain) appears in the sequencing data of a study of cytomegalovirus exposure and HLA in healthy donors. Repertoires were generated with immunoSEQ multiplex PCR, while TCRdb's copy carries only in-frame clones and drops some. The sample lists tens of thousands of clones; approximately 95% were seen once. There are 15 residues in the CDR3. V was trimmed by 6 bases and J by 1 base, leaving 16 bases between them. In germline, CDR1 is SGHRS, CDR2 YFSETQ. The sample consisted of PBMCs. J is TRBJ2-5 and V is TRBV5-1; possible D gene TRBD1, 6 bases. The receptor's source is a woman between 18 and 30 years old in good health and CMV-seronegative. CDR3: CASNLGGTAQETQYF. The CDR3 bases are TGCGCCAGCAACCTTGGGGGCACCGCCCAAGAGACCCAGTACTTC.